The 30 T cell receptor beta chains below come from one sample, sequenced in a study of CD8 T cells in Susac syndrome. When the RNA was reverse transcribed, random hexamers were used with an input of roughly 0.45 to 1 ug. TCRdb itself ran the immunoSEQ multiplex PCR reads through MiXCR, one entry per CDR3 protein. The data contain roughly 250,000 distinct CDR3 sequences, less than 96% of them singletons. The material sequenced was CD4+ T cells from PBMCs. All receptors derive from a human donor with Susac syndrome.

V gene TRBV27 combines with J gene TRBJ1-2, with D possibly TRBD1 on 5 matching bases. CDR1 MNHEY and CDR2 SMNVEV come from the germline V gene (reference sequence). The ends were cut back, 5 bases at V and 5 bases at J, with 15 bases in the middle. This CDR3 contains 14 residues. CDR3 sequence (DNA): TGTGCCAGCAGTCCCTCAGGGCACCCATATGGCTACACCTTC. This encodes CASSPSGHPYGYTF.

The CDR3 DNA reads as TGTGCCAGCAGGCCCGGAGTAGTAGAGACCCAGTACTTC. Its protein product is CASRPGVVETQYF. This sequence joins TRBV28 and TRBJ2-5, with D uncertain. The CDR3 is 13 residues long. Trimming took off 6 bases at V and 4 bases at J, with 12 bases between the two ends. Germline V gives CDR1 MDHEN, CDR2 SYDVKM.

The chain recombines TRBV5-6 with TRBJ1-3, with 7 bases fitting TRBD1. Germline loops: CDR1 SGHDT, CDR2 YYEEEE. After removal of 3 bases from V and 8 bases from J, the junction contained 14 bases not matched to a gene. The length of the CDR3 is 16 residues. The DNA of the CDR3 is TGTGCCAGCAGCTCGCCACCGGGACAGTCAGGTTACACCATATATTTT. Protein sequence: CASSSPPGQSGYTIYF.

The J gene is TRBJ2-3, the V gene TRBV3-1; D might be TRBD2 (5 bases). Looked up from germline, CDR1 is LGHDT and CDR2 is YNNKEL (reference sequence). Trimming left V 4 bases short and J 13 bases short, with 27 bases between. This CDR3 has 16 residues. DNA for the CDR3: TGTGCCAGCAGCCCGAGACAACTGACGTCTGGACGGGATAAGTATTTT. Translated, it gives CASSPRQLTSGRDKYF.

The chain has TRBV24-1 and TRBJ1-6, with 12 bases identical to TRBD1. This CDR3 comprises 15 residues. Germline V gives CDR1 KGHDR, CDR2 SFDVKD. Trimming at V came to 9 bases and at J to 5 bases, leaving 4 bases not matched to a gene. CDR3 protein: CATGTGGAHNSPLHF. The CDR3 bases are TGTGCCACCGGGACAGGGGGCGCCCATAATTCACCCCTCCACTTT.

The chain links TRBV29-1 to TRBJ2-1; D call uncertain. The V gene lost 5 bases and the J gene lost 7 bases, with 15 bases spanning the gap. The CDR3 has 13 amino acids. Germline loops: CDR1 SQVTM, CDR2 ANQGSEA. CDR3 region: CSVMAFLRNEQFF. CDR3 sequence (DNA): TGCAGCGTTATGGCCTTCCTTAGGAATGAGCAGTTCTTC.

The chain links TRBV30 to TRBJ2-3; 11 positions match TRBD2. Germline values: CDR1 GTSNPN, CDR2 SVGIG (reference sequence). The CDR3 contains 14 residues. V was clipped by 2 bases and J by 6 bases; unmatched bases: 4. Written as DNA, the CDR3 is TGTGCCTGGAGTTTAGCGGGAGGGCCCGATACGCAGTATTTT. Protein product: CAWSLAGGPDTQYF.

The gene calls are TRBV29-1 and TRBJ1-1, with D hard to call. With 4 bases removed from V and 3 bases from J, the gap between germline ends came to 15 bases. The CDR3 contains 14 residues. The germline V gene encodes CDR1 SQVTM and CDR2 ANQGSEA. CDR3 bases: TGCAGCGTTGTCTCGCCCAGAAGGGACACTGAAGCTTTCTTT. It specifies CSVVSPRRDTEAFF.

This sequence joins TRBV29-1 and TRBJ2-5; D might be TRBD1 (6 bases). V lost 4 bases, J lost 3 bases, and 12 bases lay in between. The CDR3 covers 13 residues. In germline, CDR1 is SQVTM, CDR2 ANQGSEA. CDR3 coding DNA: TGCAGCGTTGCCCCGGGGACAAAAGAGACCCAGTACTTC. Translated: CSVAPGTKETQYF.

This clonotype was recorded a few times. For the CDR3, the DNA is TGTGCCAGCAGTGGGACAGGGGGTGGCTACACCTTC. It codes for CASSGTGGGYTF. The V gene is TRBV12-3 or TRBV12-4, the J gene TRBJ1-2; 11 nucleotides match TRBD1. This CDR3 has 12 residues. The J segment lost 7 bases and the V segment lost 5 bases, leaving 0 bases of the junction unmatched.

The chain is built from TRBV9 and TRBJ1-1; a weak D match, TRBD1 (5 bases). The CDR3 has 15 amino acids. Trimming removed 4 bases at V and 4 bases at J, with 17 bases between. Germline-derived CDR1 and CDR2 are SGDLS and YYNGEE. CDR3 sequence (DNA): TGTGCCAGCAGCCCTTCGGGAGGGGTGGGCACTGAAGCTTTCTTT. This sequence encodes CASSPSGGVGTEAFF.

The CDR3 reads CSVDLTKYNEQFF. The CDR3 region has the DNA TGCAGCGTTGATTTGACTAAGTACAATGAGCAGTTCTTC. The V gene is TRBV29-1, the J gene TRBJ2-1, with D possibly being TRBD2 (5 bases). This CDR3 comprises 13 residues. Germline assignment: CDR1 SQVTM and CDR2 ANQGSEA. Trimming removed 3 bases at V and 4 bases at J, with 10 bases between.

This clonotype has only one observation. This chain joins TRBV20-1 and TRBJ1-2; no reliable D call. The CDR3 runs to 13 residues. CDR1 DFQATT and CDR2 SNEGSKA come from the germline V gene (reference sequence). With 3 bases removed from V and 0 bases from J, the gap between germline ends came to 8 bases. CDR3 DNA sequence: TGCAGTGCTAGTGTCGGATCTAACTATGGCTACACCTTC. Amino acid sequence: CSASVGSNYGYTF.

V usage is TRBV7-9 and J usage is TRBJ1-4; D gene uncertain. V was clipped by 7 bases and J by 1 base, with 10 bases between them. From germline, CDR1 is SEHNR and CDR2 FQNEAQ (reference sequence). This CDR3 spans 14 amino acids. CDR3 nucleotide sequence: TGTGCCAGCAAACCCCGTGGAACTAATGAAAAACTGTTTTTT. Residues: CASKPRGTNEKLFF.

The rearrangement links TRBV9 to TRBJ2-5; 7 nucleotides agree with TRBD1. Germline CDR1 is SGDLS and CDR2 is YYNGEE. CDR3 length: 14 residues. After removal of 0 bases from V and 3 bases from J, the junction contained 2 bases not matched to a gene. CDR3 loop: CASSVGQGEETQYF. Here the CDR3 DNA reads TGTGCCAGCAGCGTAGGCCAGGGGGAAGAGACCCAGTACTTC.

The CDR3 region is CASQLGQSVTEAFF. The CDR3 bases are TGTGCCAGCCAGCTTGGGCAGTCGGTCACTGAAGCTTTCTTT. The chain uses TRBV19 and TRBJ1-1; D is undetermined. V lost 9 bases, J lost 4 bases, and 18 bases lay in between. Germline V gives CDR1 LNHDA, CDR2 SQIVND (reference sequence). This CDR3 has 14 amino acids.

The V and J genes are TRBV15 and TRBJ2-7; D may be TRBD2 (5 bases). V lost 0 bases and J 3 bases, leaving 9 bases between the germline ends. This CDR3 is 14 amino acids long. CDR1 is LNHNV, CDR2 YYDKDF, per germline (reference sequence). The CDR3: CATSRDPSSYEQYF. The CDR3 DNA reads as TGTGCCACCAGCAGAGATCCTAGCAGCTACGAGCAGTACTTC.

The gene calls are TRBV9 and TRBJ2-5; D unclear. V lost 0 bases and J lost 2, with 8 bases in between. Per the germline V gene, CDR1 is SGDLS and CDR2 is YYNGEE. This CDR3 contains 14 residues. CDR3: CASSVGTVQETQYF. In DNA, the CDR3 is TGTGCCAGCAGCGTAGGGACGGTGCAAGAGACCCAGTACTTC.

The gene calls are TRBV4-1 and TRBJ2-5, with TRBD1 as a possible D gene (6 bases). The V end lost 3 bases, the J end lost 1 base, and 12 bases lay between the germline ends. Germline CDR1 and CDR2: MGHRA and YSYEKL. The CDR3 has 15 residues. The CDR3 nucleotides read TGCGCCAGCAGCCAGTGGGGGCGAGGCCAAGAGACCCAGTACTTC. It encodes CASSQWGRGQETQYF.

The chain joins TRBV9 to TRBJ2-3, with D unclear. V was clipped by 2 bases and J by 2 bases, with 12 bases between them. CDR1 is SGDLS and CDR2 is YYNGEE in the germline V gene. The CDR3 is 15 amino acids. The CDR3 spells CASSVFGTLTDTQYF. The CDR3 DNA is TGTGCCAGCAGCGTCTTCGGCACTCTCACAGATACGCAGTATTTT.

The chain carries TRBV5-5 and TRBJ1-1, with D uncertain. Germline lookup yields CDR1 SGHKS and CDR2 YYEKEE (reference sequence). V gave up 1 base and J gave up 3 bases, with 16 bases separating them. This CDR3 comprises 16 residues. CDR3 sequence (DNA): TGTGCCAGCAGCTTGAGAAGAGGCAGGTGGGACACTGAAGCTTTCTTT. As protein: CASSLRRGRWDTEAFF.

V and J are TRBV14 and TRBJ2-7, with 10 bases matching TRBD2. The length of the CDR3 is 17 residues. The V and J ends lost 0 bases and 3 bases, in that order; junction bases with no gene match: 8. The germline gives CDR1 SGHDN, CDR2 FVKESK. CDR3 loop: CASSQDRGTSVYYEQYF. In DNA, the CDR3 is TGTGCCAGCAGCCAAGATCGAGGGACTAGCGTATACTACGAGCAGTACTTC.

The chain recombines TRBV30 with TRBJ2-6, with 13 bases lining up with TRBD2. V dropped 4 bases and J dropped 3; count of bases not matched to a gene: 9. CDR1 is GTSNPN, CDR2 SVGIG, per germline (reference sequence). CDR3 length equals 18 residues. In DNA form, the CDR3 reads TGTGCCTGGACTCCGCGCGGACTAGCGGGAGTTGGGGCCAACGTCCTGACTTTC. Its translation: CAWTPRGLAGVGANVLTF.

The chain is built from TRBV28 and TRBJ1-5; tentatively, D is TRBD1 (6 bases). There are 13 residues in the CDR3. The V and J ends lost 8 bases and 6 bases respectively, with 14 bases between them. The germline CDR1 and CDR2 sequences are MDHEN and SYDVKM. DNA for the CDR3: TGTGCCAGCCGTAGGGGGGGAGTTCAGCCCCAGCATTTT. This gives the protein CASRRGGVQPQHF.

The chain uses TRBV7-3 and TRBJ2-5; TRBD1 matches at 11 bases. Trimming removed 2 bases from V and 1 base from J; junction bases left unmatched: 3. Germline CDR1 and CDR2: SGHTA and FQGTGA. The CDR3 length is 16 residues. CDR3 region: CASSLVGQGGQETQYF. The CDR3 nucleotides are TGTGCCAGCAGCTTAGTGGGACAGGGGGGCCAAGAGACCCAGTACTTC.

This clonotype was picked up one time. The chain has TRBV30 and TRBJ2-1; tentatively, D is TRBD1 (5 bases). The CDR3 contains 13 residues. V was clipped by 3 bases and J by 6 bases, with 12 bases between them. Germline V gene data show CDR1 as GTSNPN and CDR2 as SVGIG (reference sequence). CDR3 nucleotide sequence: TGTGCCTGGAGCGCCGGACAAGCCAATGAGCAGTTCTTC. This encodes CAWSAGQANEQFF.

The chain recombines TRBV19 with TRBJ2-1, with 10 bases lining up with TRBD1. Germline CDR1 reads LNHDA; CDR2 reads SQIVND (reference sequence). The J segment lost 7 bases and the V segment lost 4 bases, leaving 4 bases of the junction unmatched. The CDR3 extends over 14 amino acids. The CDR3 loop is CASSRDRGRNEQFF. CDR3 DNA: TGTGCCAGTAGTAGAGACAGGGGGCGAAATGAGCAGTTCTTC.

The V call is TRBV3-1, the J call TRBJ1-5; D remains unclear. Germline CDR1 reads LGHDT; CDR2 reads YNNKEL (reference sequence). The V end lost 1 base, the J end lost 11 bases, and 18 bases lay between the germline ends. The CDR3 extends over 15 amino acids. The CDR3 spells CASSQVFGRTSTQHF. DNA of the CDR3: TGTGCCAGCAGCCAAGTATTTGGACGGACCAGCACCCAGCATTTT.

The gene calls are TRBV28 and TRBJ2-6; 8 bases are shared with TRBD1. The CDR3 is 17 amino acids. Germline trimming cut 4 bases from V and 2 bases from J; bases unmatched to any gene: 7. Germline lookup yields CDR1 MDHEN and CDR2 SYDVKM. The CDR3 DNA reads as TGTGCCAGCAGTTCTTCTCAGGGGGCGACTGGGGCCAACGTCCTGACTTTC. Encoded protein: CASSSSQGATGANVLTF.

The chain employs TRBV20-1 and TRBJ2-1; 10 bases are a match to TRBD1. V lost 3 bases and J lost 8; bases outside the gene matches: 10. The germline V gene encodes CDR1 DFQATT and CDR2 SNEGSKA (reference sequence). The CDR3 totals 15 residues. The CDR3 sequence: CSASSRQGALDEQFF. CDR3 sequence (DNA): TGCAGTGCTAGTTCAAGACAGGGGGCTTTGGATGAGCAGTTCTTC.